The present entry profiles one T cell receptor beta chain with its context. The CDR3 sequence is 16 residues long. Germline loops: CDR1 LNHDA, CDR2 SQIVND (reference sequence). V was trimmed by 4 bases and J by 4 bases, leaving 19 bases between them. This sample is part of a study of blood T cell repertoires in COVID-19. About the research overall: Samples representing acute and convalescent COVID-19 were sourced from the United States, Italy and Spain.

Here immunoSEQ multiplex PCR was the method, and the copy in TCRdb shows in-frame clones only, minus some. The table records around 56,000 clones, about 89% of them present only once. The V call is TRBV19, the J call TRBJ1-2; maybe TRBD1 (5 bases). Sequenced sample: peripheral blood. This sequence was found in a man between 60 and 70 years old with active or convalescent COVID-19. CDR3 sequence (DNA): TGTGCCAGTAGTAGGGGCGGGGCCACCCGGGGCTATGGCTACACCTTC. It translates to CASSRGGATRGYGYTF.